A selection of T cell receptor beta chains follows, all from one sample in a study of Ad26.COV2.S vaccination and SARS-CoV-2 variants. Some clones are missing from TCRdb's copy, which holds only in-frame ones; the method was immunoSEQ multiplex PCR. The data hold about 680,000 clones, with 80% to 90% observed a single time. The sample consisted of peripheral blood, taken in a trial of Ad26.COV2.S vaccine versus placebo. All receptors derive from a person aged 18-60 years who received the Ad26.COV2.S COVID-19 vaccine or a placebo. CDR3s include the opening cysteine and the closing phenylalanine or tryptophan. A D gene is named only where the DNA matches it firmly. A row's size may be missing; if present it is once, few, many or a size class.

d_call: -
clone_size: -
j_call: TRBJ1-1
v_call: TRBV14
cdr3_aa: CASSPGMNTEAFF
cdr3_nt: TGTGCCAGCAGCCCTGGCATGAACACTGAAGCTTTCTTT

d_call: -
clone_size: -
j_call: TRBJ2-2
v_call: TRBV5-1
cdr3_aa: CASSPTGSTNTGELFF
cdr3_nt: TGCGCCAGCAGCCCCACAGGGAGTACGAACACCGGGGAGCTGTTTTTT

d_call: TRBD1
clone_size: -
j_call: TRBJ1-1
v_call: TRBV10-3
cdr3_aa: CAISENRGLVNTEAFF
cdr3_nt: TGTGCCATCAGTGAAAACAGGGGCCTCGTGAACACTGAAGCTTTCTTT

d_call: TRBD1
clone_size: few
j_call: TRBJ2-7
v_call: TRBV2
cdr3_aa: CASSERGLAYEQYF
cdr3_nt: TGTGCCAGCAGTGAAAGGGGGCTGGCCTACGAGCAGTACTTC

d_call: -
clone_size: -
j_call: TRBJ2-7
v_call: TRBV5-8
cdr3_aa: CASSLFRGPYEQYF
cdr3_nt: TGTGCCAGCAGCTTGTTTCGGGGGCCCTACGAGCAGTACTTC

d_call: TRBD2
clone_size: -
j_call: TRBJ2-2
v_call: TRBV3-1/TRBV3-2
cdr3_aa: CASSQSGRRITGELFF
cdr3_nt: TGTGCCAGCAGTCAGAGCGGGAGACGGATCACCGGGGAGCTGTTTTTT

d_call: -
clone_size: -
j_call: TRBJ2-1
v_call: TRBV14
cdr3_aa: CASSQDPAGSYNEQFF
cdr3_nt: TGTGCCAGCAGCCAAGACCCAGCGGGTTCTTACAATGAGCAGTTCTTC

d_call: -
clone_size: few
j_call: TRBJ1-6
v_call: TRBV9
cdr3_aa: CASSVGSGSNSPLHF
cdr3_nt: TGTGCCAGCAGCGTAGGCTCGGGATCTAATTCACCCCTCCACTTT

d_call: -
clone_size: -
j_call: TRBJ1-2
v_call: TRBV12-3/TRBV12-4
cdr3_aa: CASSVHWGGGYTF
cdr3_nt: TGTGCCAGCAGTGTCCACTGGGGGGGAGGCTACACCTTC

d_call: -
clone_size: -
j_call: TRBJ2-7
v_call: TRBV3-1/TRBV3-2
cdr3_aa: CASSQGPAYEQYF
cdr3_nt: TGTGCCAGCAGCCAGGGTCCGGCCTACGAGCAGTACTTC

d_call: -
clone_size: -
j_call: TRBJ1-1
v_call: TRBV6-5
cdr3_aa: CASSYSQLMNTEAFF
cdr3_nt: TGTGCCAGCAGTTACTCACAACTTATGAACACTGAAGCTTTCTTT

d_call: -
clone_size: -
j_call: TRBJ2-7
v_call: TRBV6-5
cdr3_aa: CASYTGSSYEQYF
cdr3_nt: TGTGCCAGCTACACCGGGTCTTCCTACGAGCAGTACTTC

d_call: -
clone_size: -
j_call: TRBJ1-5
v_call: TRBV24-1
cdr3_aa: CATLRPGQRKNQPQHF
cdr3_nt: TGTGCCACCCTCCGGCCGGGCCAGAGAAAAAATCAGCCCCAGCATTTT

d_call: TRBD1
clone_size: once
j_call: TRBJ1-2
v_call: TRBV6-5
cdr3_aa: CASSYSPETGDGYTF
cdr3_nt: TGTGCCAGCAGTTACTCGCCCGAGACAGGGGATGGCTACACCTTC

d_call: -
clone_size: -
j_call: TRBJ2-3
v_call: TRBV11-2
cdr3_aa: CASGRGLKTDTQYF
cdr3_nt: TGTGCCAGCGGCCGGGGACTGAAGACAGATACGCAGTATTTT

d_call: TRBD2
clone_size: -
j_call: TRBJ2-1
v_call: TRBV24-1
cdr3_aa: CATSDLLAGVDEQFF
cdr3_nt: TGTGCCACCAGTGACCTACTAGCGGGAGTGGATGAGCAGTTCTTC

d_call: TRBD2
clone_size: -
j_call: TRBJ2-7
v_call: TRBV6-5
cdr3_aa: CASSYSTSGRYEQYF
cdr3_nt: TGTGCCAGCAGTTACTCAACTAGCGGGCGGTACGAGCAGTACTTC

d_call: -
clone_size: -
j_call: TRBJ2-3
v_call: TRBV21-1
cdr3_aa: CASSKGLAAPDTQYF
cdr3_nt: TGTGCCAGCAGCAAGGGACTAGCGGCCCCAGATACGCAGTATTTT

d_call: -
clone_size: -
j_call: TRBJ2-7
v_call: TRBV7-2
cdr3_aa: CASSLTSGGSYEQYF
cdr3_nt: TGTGCCAGCAGCTTAACCTCAGGGGGGTCCTATGAGCAGTACTTC

d_call: TRBD1
clone_size: -
j_call: TRBJ1-4
v_call: TRBV3-1/TRBV3-2
cdr3_aa: CASSRTDRGTNEKLFF
cdr3_nt: TGTGCCAGCAGCCGTACGGACAGGGGAACTAATGAAAAACTGTTTTTT

d_call: TRBD1
clone_size: -
j_call: TRBJ1-1
v_call: TRBV19
cdr3_aa: CASKVDRAFEAFF
cdr3_nt: TGTGCCAGTAAGGTTGACAGGGCGTTTGAAGCTTTCTTT

d_call: -
clone_size: -
j_call: TRBJ1-1
v_call: TRBV19
cdr3_aa: CASSIVEGEYTEAFF
cdr3_nt: TGTGCCAGTAGTATAGTGGAGGGGGAGTACACTGAAGCTTTCTTT

d_call: -
clone_size: -
j_call: TRBJ1-5
v_call: TRBV15
cdr3_aa: CATSSRGQPQHF
cdr3_nt: TGTGCCACCAGCTCGCGGGGTCAGCCCCAGCATTTT

d_call: -
clone_size: -
j_call: TRBJ2-7
v_call: TRBV4-1
cdr3_aa: CASSQGAEHEQYF
cdr3_nt: TGCGCCAGCAGCCAAGGGGCAGAACACGAGCAGTACTTC

d_call: -
clone_size: -
j_call: TRBJ1-1
v_call: TRBV29-1
cdr3_aa: CSVFDRNTEAFF
cdr3_nt: TGCAGCGTCTTCGACAGGAACACTGAAGCTTTCTTT

d_call: -
clone_size: -
j_call: TRBJ2-1
v_call: TRBV7-8
cdr3_aa: CASSLGRYNEQFF
cdr3_nt: TGTGCCAGCAGCTTAGGTCGGTACAATGAGCAGTTCTTC

d_call: -
clone_size: -
j_call: TRBJ2-1
v_call: TRBV5-1
cdr3_aa: CASSYTGSNEQFF
cdr3_nt: TGCGCCAGCAGCTACACAGGTAGCAATGAGCAGTTCTTC

d_call: -
clone_size: once
j_call: TRBJ1-1
v_call: TRBV19
cdr3_aa: CASSTYSHPNTEAFF
cdr3_nt: TGTGCCAGTAGTACGTACAGCCACCCGAACACTGAAGCTTTCTTT

d_call: -
clone_size: -
j_call: TRBJ2-1
v_call: TRBV24-1
cdr3_aa: CATSGGTSGHEQFF
cdr3_nt: TGTGCCACCAGTGGAGGGACCTCAGGCCATGAGCAGTTCTTC

d_call: -
clone_size: -
j_call: TRBJ1-3
v_call: TRBV2
cdr3_aa: CASSLELGNTIYF
cdr3_nt: TGTGCCAGCAGCCTGGAACTTGGAAACACCATATATTTT

d_call: -
clone_size: -
j_call: TRBJ2-7
v_call: TRBV11-3
cdr3_aa: CASSHGYRVTYEQYF
cdr3_nt: TGTGCCAGCAGCCATGGGTACAGGGTTACCTACGAGCAGTACTTC

d_call: TRBD2
clone_size: once
j_call: TRBJ2-1
v_call: TRBV24-1
cdr3_aa: CATSVAGIYNEQFF
cdr3_nt: TGTGCCACCAGTGTAGCGGGGATATACAATGAGCAGTTCTTC

d_call: TRBD1
clone_size: -
j_call: TRBJ1-4
v_call: TRBV13
cdr3_aa: CASSFGTGEEKLFF
cdr3_nt: TGTGCCAGCAGCTTCGGGACAGGGGAAGAAAAACTGTTTTTT

d_call: TRBD1
clone_size: -
j_call: TRBJ2-7
v_call: TRBV19
cdr3_aa: CASSPGDRFSEQYF
cdr3_nt: TGTGCCAGTAGTCCGGGGGACAGGTTCTCCGAGCAGTACTTC

d_call: -
clone_size: -
j_call: TRBJ2-2
v_call: TRBV19
cdr3_aa: CASRDSGLNTGELFF
cdr3_nt: TGTGCCAGTAGGGATAGCGGACTAAACACCGGGGAGCTGTTTTTT

d_call: -
clone_size: -
j_call: TRBJ2-3
v_call: TRBV7-2
cdr3_aa: CASSRVADTQYF
cdr3_nt: TGTGCCAGCAGCCGAGTTGCAGATACGCAGTATTTT

d_call: -
clone_size: -
j_call: TRBJ2-1
v_call: TRBV29-1
cdr3_aa: CSVERGYGSYNEQFF
cdr3_nt: TGCAGCGTTGAACGGGGGTACGGGTCCTACAATGAGCAGTTCTTC

d_call: -
clone_size: -
j_call: TRBJ1-6
v_call: TRBV7-9
cdr3_aa: CASSPGGFNSPLHF
cdr3_nt: TGTGCCAGCAGCCCTGGAGGTTTTAATTCACCCCTCCACTTT

d_call: -
clone_size: once
j_call: TRBJ1-2
v_call: TRBV5-8
cdr3_aa: CASSLSLEAYGYTF
cdr3_nt: TGTGCCAGCAGCTTGAGTTTGGAGGCCTATGGCTACACCTTC

d_call: TRBD1
clone_size: -
j_call: TRBJ1-1
v_call: TRBV6-5
cdr3_aa: CASSAQGRDTEAFF
cdr3_nt: TGTGCCAGCAGCGCACAGGGGAGGGACACTGAAGCTTTCTTT

d_call: TRBD1
clone_size: -
j_call: TRBJ2-3
v_call: TRBV3-1/TRBV3-2
cdr3_aa: CASSRQGWTDTQYF
cdr3_nt: TGTGCCAGCAGCCGACAGGGTTGGACAGATACGCAGTATTTT